A selection of T cell receptor beta chains follows, all from one sample in a study of T cell responses to AZD1222 COVID-19 vaccine. Assay: immunoSEQ multiplex PCR; the TCRdb copy retains only in-frame clones and omits some. Of around 120,000 clones in the sample, 88% were seen once. The source was peripheral blood, collected on day 0 of AZD1222 vaccination. Every receptor here comes from an adult in good health. Both conserved end residues are part of each CDR3. The D gene is left open where the match is weak. Expanded clones are given a class, and other clones once, few, many or no size at all.

d_gene,j_gene,v_gene,abundance,CDR3nt,CDR3aa
.,TRBJ1-1,TRBV7-7,once,TGTGCCAGCAGCCCCGCCGACACAGGAGTAGACACTGAAGCTTTCTTT,CASSPADTGVDTEAFF
TRBD2,TRBJ2-3,TRBV5-6,.,TGTGCCAGCACCCTCTTTTCGGGACTAGCCCCGTCCACAGATACGCAGTATTTT,CASTLFSGLAPSTDTQYF
TRBD1,TRBJ1-2,TRBV28,.,TGTGCCAGCAGTTCCGGGACAGGGAACTATGGCTACACCTTC,CASSSGTGNYGYTF
TRBD2,TRBJ2-3,TRBV6-5,.,TGTGCCAGCAGTTACTCCCCGTCTAGCGGGAGGAATACGCAGTATTTT,CASSYSPSSGRNTQYF
TRBD2,TRBJ2-1,TRBV3-1/TRBV3-2,.,TGTGCCAGCAGCCAAGCCGGGACTACCGTCCTAAATGAGCAGTTCTTC,CASSQAGTTVLNEQFF
.,TRBJ1-2,TRBV10-2,few,TGCGCCAGCAGTGAATGGTCGACGGGCGGCTACACCTTC,CASSEWSTGGYTF
.,TRBJ1-2,TRBV6-5,.,TGTGCCAGCAGTTACTCGAAATCGGGGGGGGCCGAGAGCTACACCTTC,CASSYSKSGGAESYTF
.,TRBJ1-2,TRBV6-5,few,TGTGCCAGCAGGCTACGGGACAAAATCTATGGCTACACCTTC,CASRLRDKIYGYTF
.,TRBJ1-2,TRBV7-2,.,TGTGCCAGCAGCTTAGCTGGGAACTATGGCTACACCTTC,CASSLAGNYGYTF
.,TRBJ1-5,TRBV5-8,.,TGTGCCAGCAGCTTGGCGGGAACAGTATTCAATCAGCCCCAGCATTTT,CASSLAGTVFNQPQHF